A selection of T cell receptor beta chains follows, all from one sample in a study of T cell responses to AZD1222 COVID-19 vaccine. Profiling relied on immunoSEQ multiplex PCR, and the TCRdb table lists in-frame clones only, not all of them. The table includes some 36,000 clones, 85% to 90% detected once. The material sequenced was peripheral blood, taken on day 0 of AZD1222 vaccination. These receptors originate from an adult in good health. CDR3s leave out the opening cysteine and the closing phenylalanine or tryptophan. The order of the fields is clone size, V gene, CDR3 length, CDR3 protein. Some rows mark clone size as missing; the rest say once, few, many or name a class of expanded clone.

clone size: once
V gene: TRBV19
CDR3 length: 13
CDR3 protein: ASRTGDNRNTEAF

clone size: NA
V gene: TRBV11-2
CDR3 length: 12
CDR3 protein: ASSPNQAGFGLF

clone size: NA
V gene: TRBV4-1
CDR3 length: 15
CDR3 protein: ASSHWTSGRNGDEQF

clone size: NA
V gene: TRBV7-9
CDR3 length: 13
CDR3 protein: ASSLAPRNQETQY

clone size: NA
V gene: TRBV18
CDR3 length: 14
CDR3 protein: ASSPPNSYSGNTIY

clone size: NA
V gene: TRBV2
CDR3 length: 13
CDR3 protein: ASSEVWTSGGELF

clone size: NA
V gene: TRBV7-7
CDR3 length: 13
CDR3 protein: ASSTRDSTTYEQY

clone size: NA
V gene: TRBV13
CDR3 length: 10
CDR3 protein: ASSLQGNGYT

clone size: NA
V gene: TRBV9
CDR3 length: 18
CDR3 protein: ASSPPPSGGGSSGANVLT

clone size: NA
V gene: TRBV28
CDR3 length: 13
CDR3 protein: ASSPHVGNQETQY

clone size: NA
V gene: TRBV7-2
CDR3 length: 15
CDR3 protein: ASSLVAIHSGANVLT

clone size: NA
V gene: TRBV10-3
CDR3 length: 13
CDR3 protein: AITDANLGTDTQY

clone size: NA
V gene: TRBV24-1
CDR3 length: 12
CDR3 protein: ATSDRTGRSPLH

clone size: NA
V gene: TRBV7-9
CDR3 length: 12
CDR3 protein: ASSNKRTDTEAF

clone size: NA
V gene: TRBV6-4
CDR3 length: 13
CDR3 protein: ASSDGEGGNQPQH

clone size: NA
V gene: TRBV24-1
CDR3 length: 13
CDR3 protein: ATSASGTSTDTQY

clone size: few
V gene: TRBV2
CDR3 length: 17
CDR3 protein: ASDFVDRGSPSRTGELF

clone size: NA
V gene: TRBV6-5
CDR3 length: 12
CDR3 protein: ASRGAGGFDEQF

clone size: NA
V gene: TRBV10-3
CDR3 length: 12
CDR3 protein: AITPGQSSYEQY

clone size: NA
V gene: TRBV2
CDR3 length: 14
CDR3 protein: ASSEGWRGGDTEAF

clone size: NA
V gene: TRBV4-2
CDR3 length: 13
CDR3 protein: ASSQGQESGNTIY

clone size: NA
V gene: TRBV27
CDR3 length: 11
CDR3 protein: ASSWGGGSPLH

clone size: NA
V gene: TRBV29-1
CDR3 length: 17
CDR3 protein: SVESRDRVTPSGANVLT

clone size: NA
V gene: TRBV11-3
CDR3 length: 15
CDR3 protein: ASSSGLAGANTGELF

clone size: NA
V gene: TRBV12-5
CDR3 length: 14
CDR3 protein: ASAPGMSGHNYGYT

clone size: few
V gene: TRBV3-1/TRBV3-2
CDR3 length: 10
CDR3 protein: ASSQVGYEQY

clone size: NA
V gene: TRBV6-5
CDR3 length: 11
CDR3 protein: ASSSGPDETQY

clone size: NA
V gene: TRBV5-1
CDR3 length: 12
CDR3 protein: ASSWGLGVDEQF

clone size: NA
V gene: TRBV6-5
CDR3 length: 10
CDR3 protein: ASSDRREKLF

clone size: NA
V gene: TRBV24-1
CDR3 length: 11
CDR3 protein: ATSEGGTNEQF

clone size: NA
V gene: TRBV6-1
CDR3 length: 13
CDR3 protein: ASSEGTGYGSPLH

clone size: NA
V gene: TRBV6-1
CDR3 length: 13
CDR3 protein: ASSEVGAEYQPQH

clone size: once
V gene: TRBV10-3
CDR3 length: 12
CDR3 protein: AISESLRNTEAF

clone size: NA
V gene: TRBV9
CDR3 length: 13
CDR3 protein: ASSYSGTSGSEQY

clone size: once
V gene: TRBV7-9
CDR3 length: 11
CDR3 protein: ASSGTSRDEQY

clone size: NA
V gene: TRBV5-1
CDR3 length: 13
CDR3 protein: ASSLQGPDTGELF

clone size: NA
V gene: TRBV27
CDR3 length: 15
CDR3 protein: ASSFGERQGLGTEAF

clone size: NA
V gene: TRBV28
CDR3 length: 12
CDR3 protein: ASSTGSTNEKLF

clone size: NA
V gene: TRBV19
CDR3 length: 12
CDR3 protein: ASSGWTVNQPQH

clone size: NA
V gene: TRBV5-6
CDR3 length: 12
CDR3 protein: ASSSRGGADTQY

clone size: NA
V gene: TRBV14
CDR3 length: 13
CDR3 protein: ASSTRDSYTYEQY

clone size: NA
V gene: TRBV28
CDR3 length: 13
CDR3 protein: ASSLGQAFHEKLF

clone size: NA
V gene: TRBV5-1
CDR3 length: 13
CDR3 protein: ASSGDRGAQETQY

clone size: NA
V gene: TRBV10-2
CDR3 length: 17
CDR3 protein: ASSHSLGQGRYLQDTQY

clone size: NA
V gene: TRBV6-4
CDR3 length: 11
CDR3 protein: ASSVTSDQPQH

clone size: NA
V gene: TRBV15
CDR3 length: 11
CDR3 protein: ATSAGTLYGYT

clone size: NA
V gene: TRBV14
CDR3 length: 12
CDR3 protein: ASSPDTGPYEQY

clone size: NA
V gene: TRBV24-1
CDR3 length: 12
CDR3 protein: ATSDYRAAYEQY

clone size: NA
V gene: TRBV7-2
CDR3 length: 11
CDR3 protein: ASSSGHLAGVF

clone size: NA
V gene: TRBV7-2
CDR3 length: 11
CDR3 protein: ASSLSGANEQF

clone size: NA
V gene: TRBV4-3
CDR3 length: 14
CDR3 protein: ASSQDPRSSGNTIY

clone size: NA
V gene: TRBV4-1
CDR3 length: 12
CDR3 protein: ASSSRDGGYEQY

clone size: NA
V gene: TRBV2
CDR3 length: 15
CDR3 protein: ASSELGRRGGQVEQY

clone size: NA
V gene: TRBV11-2
CDR3 length: 11
CDR3 protein: ASSPRGRDTQY